This T cell receptor (beta chain) stems from a study of Graves' ophthalmopathy and Graves' hyperthyroidism. This clonotype was seen a handful of times. Researchers took RNA transcripts and amplified TCR beta CDR3 regions from them. In the first round, RT-PCR was carried out with HTBI primers, and a multiplex PCR formed the second round. TCRdb independently ran MiXCR on the multiplex PCR reads; one entry per CDR3 protein. The table shows approximately 640,000 distinct CDR3 sequences, with approximately 39% occurring only once. Germline V gene data show CDR1 as SGHTA and CDR2 as FQGTGA. The CDR3 runs 13 residues. V was cut by 8 bases and J by 0 bases, with 11 bases left in between.

This rearrangement joins TRBV7-3 to TRBJ2-7; D is uncertain. The TCR was taken from an adult man with Graves' ophthalmopathy. Sequencing was done on a sample of peripheral blood. CDR3 sequence (DNA): TGTGCCAGCTCACCGACTTACTCCTACGAGCAGTACTTC. Encoded protein: CASSPTYSYEQYF.